The clone carrying this T cell receptor beta chain was observed at least ten times. Its antigen is still unknown. This sample stems from a study of CD8 T cells in ankylosing spondylitis. With molecular barcodes, quantitative 5'-RACE was used to make the TCR beta libraries. A single record per CDR3 protein comes from TCRdb applying MiXCR to the 5' RACE reads. Found here are about 840,000 distinct CDR3 sequences, 10% to 15% of them singletons; the top ten hold 0.51%. Findings of the study overall: Typical of ankylosing spondylitis blood, it appeared, was a TCR beta motif of under 10 highly homologous variants.

The sequencing input was blood, either unsorted or a sorted T cell fraction (not recorded which). The clonotype originates from a male donor with ankylosing spondylitis.

CDR3 nucleotides: TGTGCCAGCAGTCAACAGGGTCAAGGCTACAATGAGCAGTTCTTC. Translating gives CASSQQGQGYNEQFF. The chain is built from TRBV27 and TRBJ2-1, with D maybe TRBD1 (6 bases). Per the germline V gene, CDR1 is MNHEY and CDR2 is SMNVEV (reference sequence). The CDR3 extends over 15 amino acids. V was clipped by 5 bases and J by 3 bases, with 14 bases between them.